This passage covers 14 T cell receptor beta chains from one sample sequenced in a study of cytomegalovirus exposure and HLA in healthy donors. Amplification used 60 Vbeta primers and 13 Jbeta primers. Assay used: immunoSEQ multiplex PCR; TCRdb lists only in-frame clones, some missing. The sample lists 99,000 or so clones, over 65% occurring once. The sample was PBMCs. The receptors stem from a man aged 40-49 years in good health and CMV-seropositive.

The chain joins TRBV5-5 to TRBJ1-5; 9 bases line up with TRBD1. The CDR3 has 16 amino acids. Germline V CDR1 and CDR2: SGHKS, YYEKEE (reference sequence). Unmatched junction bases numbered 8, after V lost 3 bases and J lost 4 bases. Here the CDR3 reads CASSSVGGTGNQPQHF. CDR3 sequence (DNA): TGTGCCAGCAGCTCGGTGGGGGGGACAGGGAATCAGCCCCAGCATTTT. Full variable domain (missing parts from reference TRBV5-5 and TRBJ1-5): DAGVTQSPTHLIKTRGQQVTLRCSPISGHKSVSWYQQVLGQGPQFIFQYYEKEERGRGNFPDRFSARQFPNYSSELNVNALLLGDSALYLCASSSVGGTGNQPQHFGDGTRLSIL.

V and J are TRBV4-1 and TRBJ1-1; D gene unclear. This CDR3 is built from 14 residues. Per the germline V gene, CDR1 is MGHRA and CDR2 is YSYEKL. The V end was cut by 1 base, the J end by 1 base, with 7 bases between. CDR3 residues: CASSQGHRNTEAFF. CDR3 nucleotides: TGCGCCAGCAGCCAAGGACATCGGAACACTGAAGCTTTCTTT.

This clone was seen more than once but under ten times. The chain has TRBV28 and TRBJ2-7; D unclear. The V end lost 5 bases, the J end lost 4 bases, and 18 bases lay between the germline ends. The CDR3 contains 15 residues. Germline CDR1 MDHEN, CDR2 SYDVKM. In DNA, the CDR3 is TGTGCCAGCAGTGATCCTCCCGGGTCTCAGTACGAGCAGTACTTC. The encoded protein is CASSDPPGSQYEQYF.

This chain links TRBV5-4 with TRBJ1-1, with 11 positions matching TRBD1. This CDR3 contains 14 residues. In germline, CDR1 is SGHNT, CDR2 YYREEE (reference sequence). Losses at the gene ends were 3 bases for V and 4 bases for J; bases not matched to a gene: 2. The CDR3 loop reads CASSSDRGLTEAFF. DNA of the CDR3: TGTGCCAGCAGCTCGGACAGGGGGCTCACTGAAGCTTTCTTT. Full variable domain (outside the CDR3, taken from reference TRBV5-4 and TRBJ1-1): ETGVTQSPTHLIKTRGQQVTLRCSSQSGHNTVSWYQQALGQGPQFIFQYYREEENGRGNFPPRFSGLQFPNYSSELNVNALELDDSALYLCASSSDRGLTEAFFGQGTRLTVV.

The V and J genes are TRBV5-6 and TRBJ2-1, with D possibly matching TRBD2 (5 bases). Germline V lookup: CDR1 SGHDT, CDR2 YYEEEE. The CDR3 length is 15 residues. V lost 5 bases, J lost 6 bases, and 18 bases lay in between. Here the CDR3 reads CASSPSERSSNEQFF. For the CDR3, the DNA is TGTGCCAGCAGTCCGAGCGAGCGGAGCTCCAATGAGCAGTTCTTC.

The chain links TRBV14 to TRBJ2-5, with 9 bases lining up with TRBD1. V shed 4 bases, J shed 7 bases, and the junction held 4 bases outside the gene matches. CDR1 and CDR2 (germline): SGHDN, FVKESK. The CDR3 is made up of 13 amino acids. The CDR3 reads CASSRGTGWTQYF. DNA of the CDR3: TGTGCCAGCAGCCGCGGGACAGGGTGGACCCAGTACTTC.

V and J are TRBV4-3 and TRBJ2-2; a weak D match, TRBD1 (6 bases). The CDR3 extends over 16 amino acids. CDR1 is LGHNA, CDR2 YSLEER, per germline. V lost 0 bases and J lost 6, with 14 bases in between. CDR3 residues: CASSQDPGEVSGELFF. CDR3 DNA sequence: TGCGCCAGCAGCCAAGATCCAGGGGAAGTATCCGGGGAGCTGTTTTTT.

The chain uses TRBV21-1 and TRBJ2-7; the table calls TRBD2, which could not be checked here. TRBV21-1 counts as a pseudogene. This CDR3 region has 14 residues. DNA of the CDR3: TGTGCCAGCAGCATAGGCGGGCGTCCCTACGAGCAGTACTTC. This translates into CASSIGGRPYEQYF.

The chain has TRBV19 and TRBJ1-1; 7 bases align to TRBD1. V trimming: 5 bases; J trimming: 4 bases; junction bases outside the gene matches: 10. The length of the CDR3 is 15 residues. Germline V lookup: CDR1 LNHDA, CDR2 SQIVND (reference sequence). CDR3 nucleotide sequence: TGTGCCAGTAGTCCTCACAGGGGACGGGTCACTGAAGCTTTCTTT. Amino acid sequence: CASSPHRGRVTEAFF.

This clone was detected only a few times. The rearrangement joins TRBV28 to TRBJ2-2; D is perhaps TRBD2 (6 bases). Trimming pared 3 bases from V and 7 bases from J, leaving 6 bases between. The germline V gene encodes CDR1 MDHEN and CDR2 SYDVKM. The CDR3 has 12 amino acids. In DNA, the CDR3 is TGTGCCAGCAGTTTGGGAGGCGGGGAGCTGTTTTTT. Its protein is CASSLGGGELFF.

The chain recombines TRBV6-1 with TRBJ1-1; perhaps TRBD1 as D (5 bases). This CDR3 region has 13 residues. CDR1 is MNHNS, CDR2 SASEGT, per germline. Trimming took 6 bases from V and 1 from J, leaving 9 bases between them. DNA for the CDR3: TGTGCCAGCAGCACGACAGAGAACACTGAAGCTTTCTTT. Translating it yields CASSTTENTEAFF.

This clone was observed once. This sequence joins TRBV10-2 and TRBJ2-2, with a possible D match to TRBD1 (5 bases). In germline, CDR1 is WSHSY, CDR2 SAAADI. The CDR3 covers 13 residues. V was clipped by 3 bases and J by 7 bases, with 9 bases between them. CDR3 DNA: TGCGCCAGCAGTGATTCAGGGCACGGGGAGCTGTTTTTT. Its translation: CASSDSGHGELFF.

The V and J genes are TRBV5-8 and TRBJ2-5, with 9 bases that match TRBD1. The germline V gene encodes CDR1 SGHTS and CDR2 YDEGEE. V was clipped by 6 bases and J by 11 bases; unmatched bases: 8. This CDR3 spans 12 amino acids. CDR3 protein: CASNRDRDEQYF. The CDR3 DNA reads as TGTGCCAGCAACCGGGACAGGGATGAGCAGTACTTC.

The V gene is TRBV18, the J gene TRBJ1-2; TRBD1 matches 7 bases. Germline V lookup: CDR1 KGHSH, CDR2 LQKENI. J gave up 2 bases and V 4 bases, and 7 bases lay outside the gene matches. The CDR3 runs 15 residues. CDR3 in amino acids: CASSRASTGNYGYTF. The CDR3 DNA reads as TGTGCCAGCTCACGAGCCTCGACAGGGAACTATGGCTACACCTTC. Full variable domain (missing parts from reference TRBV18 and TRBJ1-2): NAGVMQNPRHLVRRRGQEARLRCSPMKGHSHVYWYRQLPEEGLKFMVYLQKENIIDESGMPKERFSAEFPKEGPSILRIQQVVRGDSAAYFCASSRASTGNYGYTFGSGTRLTVV.